This TCR beta chain stems from a study of blood T cell repertoires in COVID-19. TCRdb keeps only in-frame clones here, not all; method: immunoSEQ multiplex PCR. The repertoire consists of hundreds of thousands of clones, with approximately 92% occurring once and the leading ten covering 0.95% to 1.2%. The age range of participants was roughly 18 to 90 years, with residence in under 25 US areas. Recovery meant two consecutive negative NP/OP PCR tests, professional clearance, or resolved symptoms. Germline V gene data show CDR1 as SGHRS and CDR2 as YFSETQ. Trimming removed 1 base from V and 4 bases from J, with 15 bases in between. The CDR3 has 15 residues.

The rearrangement links TRBV5-1 to TRBJ2-7; a possible D gene is TRBD1 (6 bases). This receptor was obtained from a young man who had recovered from COVID-19. The specimen was PBMCs or T cells enriched from blood (not recorded which). CDR3 amino acids: CASSLRIQGPYEQYF. The CDR3 DNA sequence: TGCGCCAGCAGCTTGAGGATACAGGGACCATACGAGCAGTACTTC.